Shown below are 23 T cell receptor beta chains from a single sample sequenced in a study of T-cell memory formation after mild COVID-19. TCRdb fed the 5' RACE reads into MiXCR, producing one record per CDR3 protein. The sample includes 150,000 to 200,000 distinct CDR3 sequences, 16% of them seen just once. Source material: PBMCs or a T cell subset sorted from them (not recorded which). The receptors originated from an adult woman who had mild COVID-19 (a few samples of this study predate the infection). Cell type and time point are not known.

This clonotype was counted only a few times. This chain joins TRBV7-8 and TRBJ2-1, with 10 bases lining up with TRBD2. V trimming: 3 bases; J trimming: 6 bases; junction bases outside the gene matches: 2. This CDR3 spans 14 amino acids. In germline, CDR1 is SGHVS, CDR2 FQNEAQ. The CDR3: CASSFRLAGNEQFF. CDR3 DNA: TGTGCCAGCAGCTTTCGACTAGCGGGCAATGAGCAGTTCTTC.

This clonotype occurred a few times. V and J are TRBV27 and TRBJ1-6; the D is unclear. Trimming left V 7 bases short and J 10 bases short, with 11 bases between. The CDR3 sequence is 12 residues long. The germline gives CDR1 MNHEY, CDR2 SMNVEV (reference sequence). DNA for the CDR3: TGTGCCAGCAAAAGGGTAGAGTCACCCCTCCACTTT. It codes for CASKRVESPLHF.

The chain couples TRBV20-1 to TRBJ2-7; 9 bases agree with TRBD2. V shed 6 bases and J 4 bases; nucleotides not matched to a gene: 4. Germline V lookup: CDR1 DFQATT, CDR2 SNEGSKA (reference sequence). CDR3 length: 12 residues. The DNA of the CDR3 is TGCAGTGCGGAGCGGGAGGCGTACGAGCAGTACTTC. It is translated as CSAEREAYEQYF.

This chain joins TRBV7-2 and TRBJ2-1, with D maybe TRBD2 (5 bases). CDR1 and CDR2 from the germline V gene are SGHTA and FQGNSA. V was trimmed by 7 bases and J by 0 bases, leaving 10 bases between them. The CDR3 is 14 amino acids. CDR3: CASKAESSYNEQFF. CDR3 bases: TGTGCCAGCAAAGCGGAGAGCTCCTACAATGAGCAGTTCTTC.

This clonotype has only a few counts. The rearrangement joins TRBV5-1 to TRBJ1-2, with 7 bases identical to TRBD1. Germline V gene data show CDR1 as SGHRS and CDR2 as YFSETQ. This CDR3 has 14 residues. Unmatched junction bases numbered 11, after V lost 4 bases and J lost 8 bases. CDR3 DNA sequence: TGCGCCAGCAGCAAGGACAGGCTGGTAGGGGGCTACACCTTC. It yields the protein CASSKDRLVGGYTF.

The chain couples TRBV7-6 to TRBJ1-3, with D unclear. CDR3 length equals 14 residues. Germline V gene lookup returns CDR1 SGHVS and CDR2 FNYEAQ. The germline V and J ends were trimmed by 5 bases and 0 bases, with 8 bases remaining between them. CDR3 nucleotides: TGTGCCAGCAGCCGCGGGTCCTCTGGAAACACCATATATTTT. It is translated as CASSRGSSGNTIYF.

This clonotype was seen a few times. The CDR3 sequence: CASSLTRDRSLNYGYTF. The CDR3 nucleotides read TGTGCCAGCAGCTTAACTCGGGACAGATCTCTCAACTATGGCTACACCTTC. V is TRBV11-2 and J is TRBJ1-2; TRBD1 matches at 7 bases. The CDR3 contains 17 residues. The germline CDR1 and CDR2 sequences are SGHAT and FQNNGV. V shed 2 bases and J 2 bases; nucleotides not matched to a gene: 11.

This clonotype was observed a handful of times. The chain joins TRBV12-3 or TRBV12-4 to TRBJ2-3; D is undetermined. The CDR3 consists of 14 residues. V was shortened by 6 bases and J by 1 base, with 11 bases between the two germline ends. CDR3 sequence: CASSPSLGTDTQYF. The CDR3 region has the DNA TGTGCCAGCAGCCCTTCGCTGGGCACAGATACGCAGTATTTT.

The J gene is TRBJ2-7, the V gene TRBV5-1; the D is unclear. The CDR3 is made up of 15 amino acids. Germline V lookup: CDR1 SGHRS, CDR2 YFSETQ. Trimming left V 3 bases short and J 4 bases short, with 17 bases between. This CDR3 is CASSSTPGSIYEQYF. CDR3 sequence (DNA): TGCGCCAGCAGCTCGACTCCGGGCTCAATTTACGAGCAGTACTTC. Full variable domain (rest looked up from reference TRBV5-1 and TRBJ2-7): KAGVTQTPRYLIKTRGQQVTLSCSPISGHRSVSWYQQTPGQGLQFLFEYFSETQRNKGNFPGRFSGRQFSNSRSEMNVSTLELGDSALYLCASSSTPGSIYEQYFGPGTRLTVT.

The CDR3, as DNA: TGTGCCAGCGCAGTGTTAGCGGGAGGGCCCCACGAGCAGTACTTC. It encodes CASAVLAGGPHEQYF. The chain carries TRBV9 and TRBJ2-7; 11 bases match TRBD2. The germline gives CDR1 SGDLS, CDR2 YYNGEE. The CDR3 covers 15 residues. Germline trimming cut 7 bases from V and 5 bases from J; bases unmatched to any gene: 11.

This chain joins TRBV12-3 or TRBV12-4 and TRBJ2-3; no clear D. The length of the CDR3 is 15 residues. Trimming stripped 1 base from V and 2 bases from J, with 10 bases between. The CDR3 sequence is CASSLEPVATDTQYF. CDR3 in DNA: TGTGCCAGCAGTTTAGAGCCGGTAGCCACAGATACGCAGTATTTT.

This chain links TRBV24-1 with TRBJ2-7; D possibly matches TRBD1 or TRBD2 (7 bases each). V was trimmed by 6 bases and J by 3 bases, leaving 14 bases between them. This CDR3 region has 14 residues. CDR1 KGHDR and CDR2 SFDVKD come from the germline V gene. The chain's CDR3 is CATSPSGGGYEQYF. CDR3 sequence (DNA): TGTGCCACCAGTCCCTCAGGGGGGGGCTACGAGCAGTACTTC.

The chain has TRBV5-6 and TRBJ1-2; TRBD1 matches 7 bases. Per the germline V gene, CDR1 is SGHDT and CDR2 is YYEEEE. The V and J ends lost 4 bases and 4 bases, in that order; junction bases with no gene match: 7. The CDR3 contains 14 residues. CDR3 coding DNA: TGTGCCAGCAGCAAACAGGGGTCGGGCTATGGCTACACCTTC. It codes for CASSKQGSGYGYTF.

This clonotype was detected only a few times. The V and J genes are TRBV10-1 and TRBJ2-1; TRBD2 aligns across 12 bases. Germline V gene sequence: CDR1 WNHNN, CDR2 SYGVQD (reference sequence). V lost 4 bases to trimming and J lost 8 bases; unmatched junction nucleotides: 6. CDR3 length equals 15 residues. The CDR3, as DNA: TGCGCCAGCAGTGCGACTAGCGGGAGTGAAGATGAGCAGTTCTTC. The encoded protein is CASSATSGSEDEQFF.

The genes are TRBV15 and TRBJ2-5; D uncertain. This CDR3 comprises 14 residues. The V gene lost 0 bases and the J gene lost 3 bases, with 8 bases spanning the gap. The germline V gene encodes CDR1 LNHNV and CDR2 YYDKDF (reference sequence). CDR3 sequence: CATSRDRSKETQYF. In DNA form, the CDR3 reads TGTGCCACCAGCAGAGATAGGTCAAAAGAGACCCAGTACTTC.

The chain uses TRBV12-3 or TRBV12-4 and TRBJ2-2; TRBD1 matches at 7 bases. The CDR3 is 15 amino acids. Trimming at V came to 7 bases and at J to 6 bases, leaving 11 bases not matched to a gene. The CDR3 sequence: CASNLQGKGAGELFF. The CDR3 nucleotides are TGTGCCAGCAACCTACAGGGGAAGGGGGCCGGGGAGCTGTTTTTT.

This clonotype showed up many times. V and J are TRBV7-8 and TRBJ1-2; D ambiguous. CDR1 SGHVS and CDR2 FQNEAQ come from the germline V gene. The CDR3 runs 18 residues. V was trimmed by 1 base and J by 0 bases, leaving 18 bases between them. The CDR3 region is CASSLDLLRAHSNYGYTF. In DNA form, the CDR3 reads TGTGCCAGCAGCTTAGATCTTTTGCGGGCCCACTCTAACTATGGCTACACCTTC.

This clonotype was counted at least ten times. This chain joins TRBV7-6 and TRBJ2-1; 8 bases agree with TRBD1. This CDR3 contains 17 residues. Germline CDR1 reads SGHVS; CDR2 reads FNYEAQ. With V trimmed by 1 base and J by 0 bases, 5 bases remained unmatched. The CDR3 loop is CASSLDPGGVSYNEQFF. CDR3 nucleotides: TGTGCCAGCAGCTTAGACCCAGGGGGCGTCTCCTACAATGAGCAGTTCTTC. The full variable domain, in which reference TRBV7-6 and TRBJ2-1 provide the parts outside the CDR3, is GAGVSQSPRYKVTKRGQDVALRCDPISGHVSLYWYRQALGQGPEFLTYFNYEAQQDKSGLPNDRFSAERPEGSISTLTIQRTEQRDSAMYRCASSLDPGGVSYNEQFFGPGTRLTVL.

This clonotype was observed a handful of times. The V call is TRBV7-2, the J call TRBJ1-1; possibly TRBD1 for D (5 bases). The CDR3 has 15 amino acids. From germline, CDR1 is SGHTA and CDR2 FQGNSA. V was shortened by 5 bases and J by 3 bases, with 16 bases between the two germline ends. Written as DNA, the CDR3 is TGTGCCAGCAGCCCCCTTAGGGGCGCATACACTGAAGCTTTCTTT. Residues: CASSPLRGAYTEAFF. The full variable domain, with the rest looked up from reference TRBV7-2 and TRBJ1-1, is GAGVSQSPSNKVTEKGKDVELRCDPISGHTALYWYRQSLGQGLEFLIYFQGNSAPDKSGLPSDRFSAERTGGSVSTLTIQRTQQEDSAVYLCASSPLRGAYTEAFFGQGTRLTVV.

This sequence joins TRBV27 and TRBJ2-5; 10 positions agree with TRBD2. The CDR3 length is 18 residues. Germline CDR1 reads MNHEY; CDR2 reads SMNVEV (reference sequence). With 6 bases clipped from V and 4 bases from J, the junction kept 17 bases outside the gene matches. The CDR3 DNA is TGTGCCAGCAGCTATGCGGCCCTAGCGGGAGTAGGCGGAGAGACCCAGTACTTC. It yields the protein CASSYAALAGVGGETQYF.

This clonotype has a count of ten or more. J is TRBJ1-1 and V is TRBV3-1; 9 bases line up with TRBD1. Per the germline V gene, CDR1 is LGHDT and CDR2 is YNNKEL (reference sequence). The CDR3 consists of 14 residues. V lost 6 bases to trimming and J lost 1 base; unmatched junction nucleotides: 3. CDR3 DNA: TGTGCCAGCAGGGACAGGGGAAGGAACACTGAAGCTTTCTTT. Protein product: CASRDRGRNTEAFF.

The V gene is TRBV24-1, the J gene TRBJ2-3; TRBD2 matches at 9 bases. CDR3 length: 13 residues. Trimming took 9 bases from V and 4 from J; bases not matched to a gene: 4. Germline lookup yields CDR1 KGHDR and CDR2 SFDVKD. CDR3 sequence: CATSSGTPDTQYF. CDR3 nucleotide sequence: TGTGCCACCTCTAGCGGGACCCCAGATACGCAGTATTTT.

The CDR3 here is CSVTSGRISNEQFF. The CDR3 nucleotides read TGCAGTGTAACTAGCGGGAGAATTTCCAATGAGCAGTTCTTC. The chain employs TRBV20-1 and TRBJ2-1, with TRBD2 matching 11 bases. V lost 7 bases, J lost 6 bases, and 8 bases stayed unmatched. The CDR3 consists of 14 residues. Germline loops: CDR1 DFQATT, CDR2 SNEGSKA (reference sequence).